This TCR beta chain was sequenced in a study of CD8 T cells in Susac syndrome. Random hexamers primed reverse transcription of about 0.5 to 1 ug RNA. TCRdb re-derived calls from the immunoSEQ multiplex PCR reads in MiXCR, one entry per CDR3 protein. This table has 150,000 to 200,000 distinct CDR3 sequences, just under 95% appearing once. CDR3 length: 15 residues. The germline gives CDR1 SEHNR, CDR2 FQNEAQ (reference sequence). V was clipped by 3 bases and J by 3 bases, with 15 bases between them. Negative magnetic isolation gave CD8+ and CD4+ cells; FACS enriched CD8+ TEMRA. The sequenced material came from CD4+ T cells from PBMCs. This rearrangement joins TRBV7-9 to TRBJ2-7, with D perhaps matching TRBD1 (5 bases). The origin of this receptor is a human donor in good health. In DNA, the CDR3 is TGTGCCAGCAGCTTCGCCCAGGGTTATATCTACGAGCAGTACTTC. Amino acid sequence: CASSFAQGYIYEQYF.